Shown below are 25 T cell receptor beta chains from a single sample sequenced in a study of response to subunit inactivated influenza vaccine. Using its own MiXCR run on the RT-PCR reads, TCRdb lists one record per CDR3 protein. The sample includes 500,000 to 550,000 distinct CDR3 sequences, under 30% of them seen just once. These data also formed part of another study, on T cells expressing NK-cell markers. Per that study: The authors generated TCR beta cDNA through 5'RACE template switching with UMIs.

Sequenced material: CD4+ T cells sorted from PBMCs, taken approximately 13 days after vaccination. The receptors here all came from a man in his forties or fifties who received an inactivated influenza vaccine.

The V call is TRBV10-3, the J call TRBJ2-1; D is perhaps TRBD1 (6 bases). V was trimmed by 4 bases and J by 6 bases, leaving 13 bases between them. From germline, CDR1 is ENHRY and CDR2 SYGVKD. The CDR3 length is 14 residues. CDR3 in DNA: TGTGCCATCAGTGCTAGGCAGGGGTCCAATGAGCAGTTCTTC. It specifies CAISARQGSNEQFF.

A remark on this clonotype: Since a much larger clone is just one base distant, this may be a read error. This chain joins TRBV28 and TRBJ2-3; D gene unclear. The CDR3 sequence is 16 residues long. CDR1 is MDHEN and CDR2 is SYDVKM in the germline V gene. The CDR3 spells CASSPFRQPQADTQFF. The DNA for the CDR3 is TGTGCCAGCAGTCCCTTTCGGCAGCCACAAGCAGATACGCAGTTTTTT.

This clonotype was detected only a few times. The chain is built from TRBV4-2 and TRBJ2-7; D not certain. Trimming removed 1 base from V and 2 bases from J, with 15 bases in between. The germline V gene has CDR1 LGHNA and CDR2 YNFKEQ. This CDR3 comprises 16 residues. In DNA, the CDR3 is TGTGCCAGCAGCCAAGCACCCCAGAGTGGAGCCTACGAGCAGTACTTC. Its translation: CASSQAPQSGAYEQYF.

This rearrangement joins TRBV4-3 to TRBJ2-1, with TRBD2 matching over 10 bases. There are 18 residues in the CDR3. V dropped 2 bases and J dropped 7; count of bases not matched to a gene: 14. Germline-derived CDR1 and CDR2 are LGHNA and YSLEER. DNA of the CDR3: TGCGCCAGCAGCCAAATGTTAGCGGGGGGCCCCGGTGGGAATGAGCAGTTCTTC. This translates into CASSQMLAGGPGGNEQFF.

This clonotype was detected a few times. V gene TRBV12-3 or TRBV12-4 combines with J gene TRBJ2-5; D may match TRBD1 or TRBD2 (6 bases each). The CDR3 is 15 residues long. Trimming shortened V by 6 bases and J by 0 bases, and 14 bases separated the two germline ends. The CDR3 spells CASSRGLGYQETQYF. The CDR3 coding sequence is TGTGCCAGCAGCCGGGGGCTAGGATACCAAGAGACCCAGTACTTC.

The J gene is TRBJ1-5, the V gene TRBV20-1; D perhaps matches TRBD1 (6 bases). V shed 3 bases and J shed 1 base, with 10 bases lying between them. Per the germline V gene, CDR1 is DFQATT and CDR2 is SNEGSKA (reference sequence). This CDR3 comprises 14 residues. The CDR3: CSARKGQSNQPQHF. CDR3 nucleotide sequence: TGCAGTGCTAGGAAGGGACAAAGCAATCAGCCCCAGCATTTT.

This clonotype was picked up a small number of times. The chain couples TRBV29-1 to TRBJ1-5; 8 positions agree with TRBD1. CDR1 is SQVTM, CDR2 ANQGSEA, per germline. The junction had 6 bases not matched to a gene; V was cut back by 7 bases and J by 1 base. The CDR3 runs to 14 residues. The CDR3 sequence: CSATTGASNQPQHF. The CDR3 DNA follows: TGCAGCGCAACGACAGGGGCCAGCAATCAGCCCCAGCATTTT.

This clonotype has only a few counts. This sequence joins TRBV5-6 and TRBJ2-7, with 7 bases lining up with TRBD1. V gave up 4 bases and J gave up 0 bases; unmatched junction bases: 7. The CDR3 is 15 amino acids. Germline CDR1 SGHDT, CDR2 YYEEEE. CDR3 coding DNA: TGTGCCAGCAGCGCCACAGGGGTAAGCTCCTACGAGCAGTACTTC. It specifies CASSATGVSSYEQYF.

The chain is built from TRBV5-1 and TRBJ1-4; D not resolved. The CDR3 runs to 14 residues. Germline lookup yields CDR1 SGHRS and CDR2 YFSETQ. The V end lost 0 bases, the J end lost 8 bases, and 11 bases lay between the germline ends. Written as DNA, the CDR3 is TGCGCCAGCAGCTTGGAGGGCCCGGGGGAAAAACTGTTTTTT. It is translated as CASSLEGPGEKLFF.

The chain joins TRBV10-3 to TRBJ2-5; the D gene is possibly TRBD1 (6 bases). In germline, CDR1 is ENHRY, CDR2 SYGVKD. Trimming shortened V by 5 bases and J by 2 bases, and 9 bases separated the two germline ends. CDR3 length: 13 residues. CDR3 residues: CAISRGGQETQYF. The CDR3 DNA follows: TGTGCCATCAGTAGAGGGGGACAAGAGACCCAGTACTTC.

This clonotype has a count of ten or more. Here the CDR3 reads CASSQFHLRRGPEAFF. In DNA form, the CDR3 reads TGCGCCAGCAGCCAATTCCACCTCCGTCGGGGCCCTGAAGCTTTCTTT. The gene calls are TRBV4-1 and TRBJ1-1; TRBD1 is a possible D gene (5 bases). From germline, CDR1 is MGHRA and CDR2 YSYEKL. The CDR3 spans 16 residues. Trimming pared 2 bases from V and 6 bases from J, leaving 19 bases between.

The gene calls are TRBV20-1 and TRBJ1-5; 11 bases match TRBD1. The junction had 8 bases not matched to a gene; V was cut back by 6 bases and J by 4 bases. The length of the CDR3 is 15 residues. Germline V gives CDR1 DFQATT, CDR2 SNEGSKA (reference sequence). The CDR3 region has the DNA TGCAGTGCCCTGGACAGGGGGCGACGGAATCAGCCCCAGCATTTT. It yields the protein CSALDRGRRNQPQHF.

The chain carries TRBV28 and TRBJ2-5; D assignment may be TRBD1 or TRBD2 (5 bases each). The CDR3 runs 11 residues. Germline V gene lookup returns CDR1 MDHEN and CDR2 SYDVKM. Between the trimmed V and J ends, which lost 8 bases and 5 bases, there was a span of 9 bases. CDR3 residues: CASVGEETQYF. The CDR3 region has the DNA TGTGCCAGCGTGGGGGAGGAGACCCAGTACTTC.

This clonotype has only a few counts. The chain is built from TRBV12-3 or TRBV12-4 and TRBJ1-1; a weak D match, TRBD1 (5 bases). This CDR3 contains 15 residues. V was cut by 5 bases and J by 5 bases, with 18 bases left in between. The CDR3 nucleotides are TGTGCCAGCAGTCCGCGGACAAATCGATATACTGAAGCTTTCTTT. It encodes CASSPRTNRYTEAFF.

V and J are TRBV6-2 or TRBV6-3 and TRBJ2-5; D is perhaps TRBD2 (5 bases). CDR1 MNHEY and CDR2 SVGEGT come from the germline V gene. The CDR3 is made up of 14 amino acids. V lost 5 bases, J lost 2 bases, and 12 bases lay in between. The CDR3 here is CASSPGGLQETQYF. The DNA for the CDR3 is TGTGCCAGCAGTCCCGGCGGACTTCAAGAGACCCAGTACTTC.

This clonotype has only a few counts. CDR3: CSARQGHQPQHF. Here the CDR3 DNA reads TGCAGTGCTAGACAGGGCCATCAGCCCCAGCATTTT. The chain couples TRBV20-1 to TRBJ1-5, with D possibly being TRBD1 (5 bases). V lost 2 bases, J lost 5 bases, and 7 bases lay in between. The CDR3 length is 12 residues. Germline values: CDR1 DFQATT, CDR2 SNEGSKA (reference sequence).

V gene TRBV15 combines with J gene TRBJ2-1; 8 bases agree with TRBD2. J gave up 4 bases and V 3 bases, and 8 bases lay outside the gene matches. Germline V lookup: CDR1 LNHNV, CDR2 YYDKDF (reference sequence). The CDR3 sequence is 16 residues long. CDR3 DNA sequence: TGTGCCACCAGCAGGGAAGCGGGGGCGTGGTACAATGAGCAGTTCTTC. It is translated as CATSREAGAWYNEQFF.

This clonotype was picked up many times. The chain has TRBV5-1 and TRBJ2-1; 10 bases are a match to TRBD1. Germline V CDR1 and CDR2: SGHRS, YFSETQ. V gave up 2 bases and J gave up 4 bases; unmatched junction bases: 15. The CDR3 runs 19 residues. CDR3 region: CASSFRTGGYGPEYNEQFF. Written as DNA, the CDR3 is TGCGCCAGCAGCTTCAGGACAGGGGGGTACGGCCCCGAATACAATGAGCAGTTCTTC.

V and J are TRBV4-1 and TRBJ2-7, with 7 bases lining up with TRBD1. CDR1 and CDR2 (germline): MGHRA, YSYEKL. The CDR3 has 15 amino acids. The ends lost 0 bases at V and 0 bases at J; junction bases unmatched: 2. The CDR3 DNA is TGCGCCAGCAGCCAAGAGGGACAGCTCTCCTACGAGCAGTACTTC. Encoded protein: CASSQEGQLSYEQYF.

This sequence joins TRBV6-5 and TRBJ1-1, with 10 bases lining up with TRBD1. The CDR3 is 16 residues long. The junction had 9 bases not matched to a gene; V was cut back by 2 bases and J by 6 bases. The germline V gene encodes CDR1 MNHEY and CDR2 SVGAGI. Here the CDR3 reads CASSYGGTGDKAEAFF. As DNA, the CDR3 is TGTGCCAGCAGTTACGGCGGGACAGGGGATAAGGCTGAAGCTTTCTTT.

This clonotype was seen a handful of times. The genes are TRBV7-2 and TRBJ2-7; D possibly uses TRBD1 or TRBD2 (5 bases each). V was shortened by 4 bases and J by 2 bases, with 12 bases between the two germline ends. CDR3 length: 14 residues. Germline CDR1 reads SGHTA; CDR2 reads FQGNSA. CDR3 in amino acids: CASSSGAFAYEQYF. The CDR3, as DNA: TGTGCCAGCAGCTCCGGGGCGTTCGCCTACGAGCAGTACTTC.

This clonotype has only a few counts. The rearrangement joins TRBV5-1 to TRBJ1-5; D is uncertain. This CDR3 is built from 13 residues. CDR1 is SGHRS, CDR2 YFSETQ, per germline. Trimming took off 0 bases at V and 7 bases at J, with 8 bases between the two ends. The CDR3 protein is CASSLDGMQPQHF. The CDR3 coding sequence is TGCGCCAGCAGCTTGGACGGTATGCAGCCCCAGCATTTT.

The chain recombines TRBV18 with TRBJ2-7; possible D gene TRBD2, 5 bases. In germline, CDR1 is KGHSH, CDR2 LQKENI. V dropped 2 bases and J dropped 7 bases, with 15 bases sitting between them. The CDR3 has 14 residues. The CDR3 bases are TGTGCCAGCTCACCATACGGGGTAAGGAGTGAGCAGTACTTC. Translation: CASSPYGVRSEQYF.

This clonotype turned up a few times. The rearrangement links TRBV7-2 to TRBJ2-7; 9 bases agree with TRBD2. The V gene's germline CDR1 is SGHTA and CDR2 FQGNSA. V lost 1 base to trimming and J lost 1 base; unmatched junction nucleotides: 5. This CDR3 is built from 16 residues. CDR3 coding DNA: TGTGCCAGCAGCTTAGGGGCTAGCGGGAAGTCCTACGAGCAGTACTTC. Its protein is CASSLGASGKSYEQYF.

This clonotype has more than one count but fewer than ten. The junction shows a germline mismatch at one end, possibly a read error. The chain combines TRBV20-1 with TRBJ1-6, with D possibly matching TRBD1 (5 bases). CDR3 length: 15 residues. The germline V gene has CDR1 DFQATT and CDR2 SNEGSKA (reference sequence). The CDR3 protein is CSAGEGQGGNSPLHF. CDR3 nucleotides: TGCAGTGCTGGAGAGGGGCAGGGCGGGAATTCACCCCTCCACTTT.